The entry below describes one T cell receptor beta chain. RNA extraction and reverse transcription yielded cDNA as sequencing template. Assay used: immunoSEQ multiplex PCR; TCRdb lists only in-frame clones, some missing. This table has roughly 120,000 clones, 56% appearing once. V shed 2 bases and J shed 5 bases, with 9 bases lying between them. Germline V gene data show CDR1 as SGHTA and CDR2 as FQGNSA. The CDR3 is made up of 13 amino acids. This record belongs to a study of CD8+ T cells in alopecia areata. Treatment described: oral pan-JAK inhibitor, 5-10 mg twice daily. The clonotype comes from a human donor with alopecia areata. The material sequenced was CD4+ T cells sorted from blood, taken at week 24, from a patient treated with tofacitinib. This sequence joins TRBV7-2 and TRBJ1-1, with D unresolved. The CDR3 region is CASSLFSGTEAFF. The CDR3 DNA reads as TGTGCCAGCAGCTTATTTTCTGGGACTGAAGCTTTCTTT.